Listed below are T cell receptor beta chains from one sample, sequenced in a study of blood T cell repertoires in COVID-19. Assay: immunoSEQ multiplex PCR; the TCRdb copy retains only in-frame clones and omits some. The profile shows about 60,000 clones, roughly 84% of them singletons. Sequencing was carried out using peripheral blood. The receptors stem from a man between 60 and 75 years old with COVID-19, enrolled during active disease. The CDR3 runs from the conserved cysteine through the conserved F or W. Each record gives: J gene, V gene, D gene, clone size, CDR3 DNA, CDR3 protein. A D gene is named only where the DNA matches it firmly. Size values are once, few and many counts, or a class for expanded clones, and some rows have none.

j_gene: TRBJ1-2
v_gene: TRBV18
d_gene: TRBD1
abundance: few
CDR3nt: TGTGCCAGCTCACCCGATCCGGGACAGGGGGCCTACTATGGCTACACCTTC
CDR3aa: CASSPDPGQGAYYGYTF

j_gene: TRBJ2-1
v_gene: TRBV5-1
d_gene: TRBD1
abundance: NA
CDR3nt: TGCGCCAGCAGCTTACAACCGGGACAGAACAATGAGCAGTTCTTC
CDR3aa: CASSLQPGQNNEQFF

j_gene: TRBJ2-5
v_gene: TRBV27
d_gene: TRBD2
abundance: NA
CDR3nt: TGTGCCAGCAGTCCCTCATTAGCGGGGGGGTACCAAGAGACCCAGTACTTC
CDR3aa: CASSPSLAGGYQETQYF

j_gene: TRBJ1-1
v_gene: TRBV9
d_gene: NA
abundance: NA
CDR3nt: TGTGCCAGCAGCTTCCGACAGACCACTGAAGCTTTCTTT
CDR3aa: CASSFRQTTEAFF

j_gene: TRBJ2-7
v_gene: TRBV4-1
d_gene: TRBD2
abundance: NA
CDR3nt: TGCGCCAGCAGCCCCAATTTGGTAGCGGGAGTCTACGAGCAGTACTTC
CDR3aa: CASSPNLVAGVYEQYF

j_gene: TRBJ2-3
v_gene: TRBV5-1
d_gene: TRBD2
abundance: NA
CDR3nt: TGCGCCAGCAGCTGGGGACTAGCGGGGGGTGTGGATACGCAGTATTTT
CDR3aa: CASSWGLAGGVDTQYF

j_gene: TRBJ1-3
v_gene: TRBV9
d_gene: NA
abundance: NA
CDR3nt: TGTGCCAGCAGCCTCGGAAACACCATATATTTT
CDR3aa: CASSLGNTIYF

j_gene: TRBJ1-1
v_gene: TRBV2
d_gene: NA
abundance: NA
CDR3nt: TGTGCCAGCAGTGATGTGTCAGGAAACACTGAAGCTTTCTTT
CDR3aa: CASSDVSGNTEAFF

j_gene: TRBJ2-7
v_gene: TRBV4-2
d_gene: TRBD2
abundance: NA
CDR3nt: TGTGCCAGCAGCCACGGACTAGCGGGAGGCTCGGCGGGGGAGCAGTACTTC
CDR3aa: CASSHGLAGGSAGEQYF

j_gene: TRBJ2-6
v_gene: TRBV11-3
d_gene: NA
abundance: NA
CDR3nt: TGTGCCAGCAGCCTCTCTGGGGCCAACGTCCTGACTTTC
CDR3aa: CASSLSGANVLTF

j_gene: TRBJ1-5
v_gene: TRBV3-1/TRBV3-2
d_gene: NA
abundance: once
CDR3nt: TGTGCCAGCAGCCCGTTTTTTGGCAATCAGCCCCAGCATTTT
CDR3aa: CASSPFFGNQPQHF

j_gene: TRBJ1-1
v_gene: TRBV29-1
d_gene: TRBD1
abundance: NA
CDR3nt: TGCAGCGTGGCCTGGGACAGGGGGTTGGAAGCTTTCTTT
CDR3aa: CSVAWDRGLEAFF

j_gene: TRBJ2-3
v_gene: TRBV6-5
d_gene: TRBD2
abundance: NA
CDR3nt: TGTGCCAGCAGTCGGAGACTAGCCACAGATACGCAGTATTTT
CDR3aa: CASSRRLATDTQYF

j_gene: TRBJ1-4
v_gene: TRBV6-5
d_gene: TRBD1
abundance: NA
CDR3nt: TGTGCCAGCAGTTTACAGGGGGCTGGTGAAAAACTGTTTTTT
CDR3aa: CASSLQGAGEKLFF

j_gene: TRBJ1-2
v_gene: TRBV2
d_gene: NA
abundance: NA
CDR3nt: TGTGCCAGCAGTAAGAACAGGGAACTTAACTATGGCTACACCTTC
CDR3aa: CASSKNRELNYGYTF

j_gene: TRBJ2-7
v_gene: TRBV6-5
d_gene: NA
abundance: NA
CDR3nt: TGTGCCAGTAAATCGGGCGAGCAGTACTTC
CDR3aa: CASKSGEQYF

j_gene: TRBJ1-1
v_gene: TRBV19
d_gene: NA
abundance: NA
CDR3nt: TGTGCCAGTAGTATTTCGGCAGGTATGATGGACACTGAAGCTTTCTTT
CDR3aa: CASSISAGMMDTEAFF

j_gene: TRBJ2-2
v_gene: TRBV7-9
d_gene: NA
abundance: NA
CDR3nt: TGTGCCAGCAGCTTCAGAAGAAACACCGGGGAGCTGTTTTTT
CDR3aa: CASSFRRNTGELFF

j_gene: TRBJ1-5
v_gene: TRBV5-1
d_gene: NA
abundance: few
CDR3nt: TGCGCCAGCAGCTTGACAGGAGGCAATCAGCCCCAGCATTTT
CDR3aa: CASSLTGGNQPQHF

j_gene: TRBJ1-2
v_gene: TRBV24-1
d_gene: TRBD1
abundance: NA
CDR3nt: TGTGCCACCAGTGAGGCCGGGACAGAGGTTTTGGGCTACACCTTC
CDR3aa: CATSEAGTEVLGYTF

j_gene: TRBJ2-1
v_gene: TRBV5-1
d_gene: NA
abundance: NA
CDR3nt: TGCGCCAGCAGCTTGGAATCCATCAGGTACAATGAGCAGTTCTTC
CDR3aa: CASSLESIRYNEQFF

j_gene: TRBJ1-5
v_gene: TRBV21-1
d_gene: NA
abundance: NA
CDR3nt: TGTGCCAGCAGCAAAGCCGTGGGACAGGCTTGTTTGCCCCAGCATTTT
CDR3aa: CASSKAVGQACLPQHF

j_gene: TRBJ1-5
v_gene: TRBV12-3/TRBV12-4
d_gene: NA
abundance: NA
CDR3nt: TGTGCCAGCAGTTTGCAGCGGAATCAGCCCCAGCATTTT
CDR3aa: CASSLQRNQPQHF

j_gene: TRBJ1-2
v_gene: TRBV28
d_gene: NA
abundance: NA
CDR3nt: TGTGCCAGCAGCCCTCCTCTACTCGCGGCTCGGGGCTACACCTTC
CDR3aa: CASSPPLLAARGYTF

j_gene: TRBJ1-3
v_gene: TRBV2
d_gene: NA
abundance: once
CDR3nt: TGTGCCAGGGAACGAAGGAGCTCTGGAAACACCATATATTTT
CDR3aa: CARERRSSGNTIYF

j_gene: TRBJ2-2
v_gene: TRBV19
d_gene: TRBD1
abundance: NA
CDR3nt: TGTGCCAGTAGTGGGGGGACAGGGGCCGGGGAGCTGTTTTTT
CDR3aa: CASSGGTGAGELFF

j_gene: TRBJ2-7
v_gene: TRBV6-5
d_gene: TRBD1
abundance: NA
CDR3nt: TGTGCCAGCAGGGCGACAGGGGGTCCTTCCTACGAGCAGTACTTC
CDR3aa: CASRATGGPSYEQYF

j_gene: TRBJ2-7
v_gene: TRBV21-1
d_gene: NA
abundance: NA
CDR3nt: TGTGCCAGCAGCGAACGTCCGGGACTAGTTAACTACGAGCAGTACTTC
CDR3aa: CASSERPGLVNYEQYF

j_gene: TRBJ1-2
v_gene: TRBV18
d_gene: NA
abundance: NA
CDR3nt: TGTGCCAGCTCACCAGGGGCAGAGCACTATGGCTACACCTTC
CDR3aa: CASSPGAEHYGYTF